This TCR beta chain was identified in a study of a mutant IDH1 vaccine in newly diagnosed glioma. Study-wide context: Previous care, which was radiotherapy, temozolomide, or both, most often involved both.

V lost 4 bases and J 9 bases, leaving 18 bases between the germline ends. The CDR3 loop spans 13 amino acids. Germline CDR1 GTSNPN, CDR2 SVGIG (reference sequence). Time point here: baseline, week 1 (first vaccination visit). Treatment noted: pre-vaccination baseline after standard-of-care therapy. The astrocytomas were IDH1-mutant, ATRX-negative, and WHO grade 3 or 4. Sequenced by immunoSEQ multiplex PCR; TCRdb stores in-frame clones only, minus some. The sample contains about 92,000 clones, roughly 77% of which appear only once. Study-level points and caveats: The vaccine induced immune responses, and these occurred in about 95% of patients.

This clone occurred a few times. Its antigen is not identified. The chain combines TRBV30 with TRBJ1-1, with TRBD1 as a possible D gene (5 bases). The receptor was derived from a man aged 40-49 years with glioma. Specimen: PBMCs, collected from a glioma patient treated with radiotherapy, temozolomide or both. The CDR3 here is CAWIREPGRQAFF. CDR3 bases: TGTGCCTGGATCCGAGAACCGGGACGCCAAGCTTTCTTT. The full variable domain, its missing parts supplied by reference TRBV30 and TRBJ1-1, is SQTIHQWPATLVQPVGSPLSLECTVEGTSNPNLYWYRQAAGRGLQLLFYSVGIGQISSEVPQNLSASRPQDRQFILSSKKLLLSDSGFYLCAWIREPGRQAFFGQGTRLTVV.